The next 20 T cell receptor beta chains were all read from a single sample in a study of T cell responses to AZD1222 COVID-19 vaccine (dated by TCRdb to about 2021). The time point label of this sample denotes: baseline before first vaccination. Preparation of the library involved the immunoSEQ multiplex PCR assay. What TCRdb holds here is the immuneACCESS table cut down to in-frame rearrangements. Part of the clones is not present; checked against another copy, under half of the missing clones reflect an unresolved V gene, and the others are unexplained. This sample comprises more than 150,000 clones, around nine tenths of them detected only once. The top ten clonotypes cover more than 0.4% of the sample. The sample in question was peripheral blood, obtained on day 0 of AZD1222 vaccination. The receptors were gathered from an adult in good health.

DNA for the CDR3: TGTGCAACAAGAGGGGCTGGAAACACCATATATTTT. The encoded protein is CATRGAGNTIYF. The rearrangement joins TRBV19 to TRBJ1-3; possible D gene TRBD1, 5 bases. This CDR3 region has 12 residues. Germline CDR1 and CDR2: LNHDA and SQIVND (reference sequence).

This clone was detected a few times. DNA of the CDR3: TGTGCCAGCAGTCCGCTGAGCTCCTACGAGCAGTACTTC. This translates into CASSPLSSYEQYF. The V call is TRBV6-5, the J call TRBJ2-7; no definite D call. CDR1 is MNHEY and CDR2 is SVGAGI in the germline V gene. Trimming pared 5 bases from V and 0 bases from J, leaving 8 bases between. The CDR3 consists of 13 residues.

The CDR3 region has the DNA TGTGCCAGCAGTCCCTGGGCGGACAGGGGAAGGCCCCAGCATTTT. It is translated as CASSPWADRGRPQHF. The chain couples TRBV6-5 to TRBJ1-5; TRBD1 matches 9 bases. Trimming at V came to 5 bases and at J to 9 bases, leaving 11 bases not matched to a gene. The germline CDR1 and CDR2 sequences are MNHEY and SVGAGI. The CDR3 extends over 15 amino acids.

This chain connects TRBV5-1 to TRBJ2-7, with TRBD1 identical over 9 bases. Germline values: CDR1 SGHRS, CDR2 YFSETQ. The junction had 3 bases not matched to a gene; V was cut back by 4 bases and J by 7 bases. The CDR3 loop spans 12 amino acids. The CDR3: CASSPGQGEQYF. CDR3 nucleotides: TGCGCCAGCAGCCCCGGACAGGGGGAGCAGTACTTC.

This clone appeared a single time. This rearrangement joins TRBV11-2 to TRBJ2-2, with 15 bases identical to TRBD2. Germline CDR1 is SGHAT and CDR2 is FQNNGV. CDR3 size: 17 residues. J lost 2 bases, V lost 4 bases, and 2 bases had no gene match. CDR3 nucleotide sequence: TGTGCCAGCAGCTGGGGACTAGCGGGAGGAAACACCGGGGAGCTGTTTTTT. Encoded protein: CASSWGLAGGNTGELFF.

This chain links TRBV6-5 with TRBJ1-3, with D possibly TRBD1 on 5 matching bases. V was pared by 6 bases and J by 9 bases, with 15 bases between. The CDR3 sequence is 13 residues long. Germline assignment: CDR1 MNHEY and CDR2 SVGAGI. The CDR3 here is CASRADAGGTIYF. In nucleotides, the CDR3 is TGTGCCAGCAGAGCAGACGCCGGGGGCACCATATATTTT.

This clone was found a few times. This rearrangement joins TRBV28 to TRBJ2-7; D call uncertain. The CDR3 is 12 residues long. Germline-derived CDR1 and CDR2 are MDHEN and SYDVKM. V dropped 5 bases and J dropped 6 bases, with 11 bases sitting between them. CDR3: CASSPLPGEQYF. The CDR3 coding sequence is TGTGCCAGCAGTCCCCTGCCTGGCGAGCAGTACTTC.

This rearrangement joins TRBV30 to TRBJ1-5; no definite D call. V lost 5 bases, J lost 7 bases, and 15 bases lay in between. There are 13 residues in the CDR3. CDR1 and CDR2 from the germline V gene are GTSNPN and SVGIG (reference sequence). CDR3 DNA sequence: TGTGCCTGGGGGGAGGCCCTGGGCCAGCCCCAGCATTTT. Translation: CAWGEALGQPQHF.

This clone was counted only a few times. The chain joins TRBV24-1 to TRBJ2-5; a weak D match, TRBD2 (6 bases). CDR3 length equals 16 residues. V was clipped by 3 bases and J by 6 bases, with 19 bases between them. Germline V lookup: CDR1 KGHDR, CDR2 SFDVKD. For the CDR3, the DNA is TGTGCCACCAGTGATCCCCAACCGGGGGAGACGCAGACCCAGTACTTC. This encodes CATSDPQPGETQTQYF.

The chain joins TRBV4-1 to TRBJ2-3; perhaps D is TRBD1 or TRBD2 (6 bases each). This CDR3 is built from 17 residues. V was trimmed by 0 bases and J by 2 bases, leaving 15 bases between them. Per germline, CDR1 MGHRA and CDR2 YSYEKL. CDR3 amino acids: CASSQDRGTFNTDTQYF. The CDR3 DNA sequence: TGCGCCAGCAGCCAAGATAGGGGGACTTTTAACACAGATACGCAGTATTTT.

The J gene is TRBJ2-7, the V gene TRBV6-5, with 11 bases matching TRBD1. Trimming at V came to 5 bases and at J to 4 bases, leaving 7 bases not matched to a gene. Germline loops: CDR1 MNHEY, CDR2 SVGAGI. The CDR3 runs 15 residues. In nucleotides, the CDR3 is TGTGCCAGCAGTCGCCGGGGGACAGGGGGGTACGAGCAGTACTTC. This translates into CASSRRGTGGYEQYF.

This chain joins TRBV5-1 and TRBJ2-2; the match to TRBD2 covers 8 bases. CDR1 and CDR2 (germline): SGHRS, YFSETQ. The CDR3 length is 16 residues. Germline trimming cut 0 bases from V and 2 bases from J; bases unmatched to any gene: 3. CDR3 amino acids: CASSLELAANTGELFF. The CDR3 region has the DNA TGCGCCAGCAGCTTGGAACTAGCGGCTAACACCGGGGAGCTGTTTTTT.

The CDR3 region has the DNA TGTGCCAGCAGCCCGTTTAGCGGGGGGTCGTACAATGAGCAGTTCTTC. Translation gives CASSPFSGGSYNEQFF. The chain uses TRBV3-1 (or the pseudogene TRBV3-2) and TRBJ2-1; 10 bases line up with TRBD2. CDR3 length: 16 residues. After removal of 4 bases from V and 4 bases from J, the junction contained 7 bases not matched to a gene. CDR1 LGHDT and CDR2 YNNKEL come from the germline V gene (reference sequence).

This rearrangement joins TRBV5-3 to TRBJ2-7; either TRBD1 or TRBD2 may supply D (6 bases each). TRBV5-3 is recorded as an ORF, its role being uncertain. V lost 3 bases and J 6 bases, leaving 19 bases between the germline ends. The CDR3 contains 15 residues. CDR3 DNA sequence: TGTGCCAGAAGCTGGAGGGGGGCTTTGAGGGCCGAGCAGTACTTC. It is translated as CARSWRGALRAEQYF.

V and J are TRBV30 and TRBJ1-5, with 10 positions matching TRBD1. From germline, CDR1 is GTSNPN and CDR2 SVGIG (reference sequence). The CDR3 runs 15 residues. V lost 1 base and J lost 2; bases outside the gene matches: 2. The CDR3 loop is CAWSAGTGGNQPQHF. CDR3 sequence (DNA): TGTGCCTGGAGTGCCGGGACAGGGGGCAATCAGCCCCAGCATTTT. Full variable domain (missing parts from reference TRBV30 and TRBJ1-5): SQTIHQWPATLVQPVGSPLSLECTVEGTSNPNLYWYRQAAGRGLQLLFYSVGIGQISSEVPQNLSASRPQDRQFILSSKKLLLSDSGFYLCAWSAGTGGNQPQHFGDGTRLSIL.

The chain is built from TRBV7-9 and TRBJ2-1; 9 positions match TRBD1. The CDR3 has 18 residues. V dropped 4 bases and J dropped 1; count of bases not matched to a gene: 11. Germline V gene data show CDR1 as SEHNR and CDR2 as FQNEAQ (reference sequence). The CDR3 here is CASSSVTEDRGSYNEQFF. CDR3 nucleotide sequence: TGTGCCAGCAGCTCCGTGACTGAGGACAGGGGTTCCTACAATGAGCAGTTCTTC.

This clone was observed a handful of times. J is TRBJ2-7 and V is TRBV5-1; perhaps TRBD1 as D (5 bases). CDR1 and CDR2 (germline): SGHRS, YFSETQ. The CDR3 is made up of 15 amino acids. The V end was cut by 1 base, the J end by 2 bases, with 13 bases between. The CDR3 protein is CASSLQGRGPYEQYF. In DNA, the CDR3 is TGCGCCAGCAGCTTGCAGGGAAGGGGCCCCTACGAGCAGTACTTC.

This clone turned up a few times. This chain connects TRBV9 to TRBJ1-1; the D gene is possibly TRBD1 (6 bases). V lost 3 bases and J lost 3, with 15 bases in between. The CDR3 contains 15 residues. Germline V CDR1 and CDR2: SGDLS, YYNGEE. This CDR3 is CASSAYRAGDTEAFF. The CDR3, as DNA: TGTGCCAGCAGCGCCTACAGGGCTGGGGACACTGAAGCTTTCTTT.

The chain joins TRBV11-3 to TRBJ2-3, with 15 bases fitting TRBD2. With V trimmed by 0 bases and J by 3 bases, 10 bases remained unmatched. Per germline, CDR1 SGHNT and CDR2 YENEEA. The CDR3 runs 20 residues. The CDR3 DNA is TGTGCCAGCAGCTTAGAGTCTAGGACTAGCGGGAGGGCCAAGACAGATACGCAGTATTTT. As protein: CASSLESRTSGRAKTDTQYF.

On this clone itself: This sample includes further DNA sequences coding for the same CDR3. The chain joins TRBV19 to TRBJ2-7; the D gene could be TRBD1 or TRBD2 (5 bases each). Germline V lookup: CDR1 LNHDA, CDR2 SQIVND (reference sequence). V gave up 3 bases and J gave up 0 bases, with 9 bases separating them. The CDR3 runs to 14 residues. As DNA, the CDR3 is TGTGCCAGTAGTATCCGGGGCCCCTCCTACGAGCAGTACTTC. Its protein is CASSIRGPSYEQYF.